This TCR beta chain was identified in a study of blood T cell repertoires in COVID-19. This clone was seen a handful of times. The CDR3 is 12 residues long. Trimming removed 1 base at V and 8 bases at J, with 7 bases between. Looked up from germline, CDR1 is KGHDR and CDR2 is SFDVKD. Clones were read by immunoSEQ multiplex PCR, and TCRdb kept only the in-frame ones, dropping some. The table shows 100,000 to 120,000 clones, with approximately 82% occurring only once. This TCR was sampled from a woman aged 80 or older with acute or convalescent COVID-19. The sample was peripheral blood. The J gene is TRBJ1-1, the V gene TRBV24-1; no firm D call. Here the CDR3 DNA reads TGTGCCACCAGTGATTTCGGAGGAGAAGCTTTCTTT. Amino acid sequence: CATSDFGGEAFF.